This TCR beta chain was obtained from a study of cytomegalovirus exposure and HLA in healthy donors. Overall study findings and caveats: A later analysis linked a missense variant in DCLRE1C to the trimming of TCR beta V and J genes.

The study ran its PCR with 60 Vbeta and 13 Jbeta primers. TCRdb's table, derived via immunoSEQ multiplex PCR, lists solely in-frame clones and lacks some. The sample lists 150,000 to 200,000 clones; 82% were seen once. Comments on this clone: Its antigen is undetermined.

Per germline, CDR1 MGHDK and CDR2 SYGVNS. The CDR3 covers 14 residues. This clonotype was obtained from a man in his forties in good health and CMV-seronegative. The specimen sequenced was PBMCs. The gene calls are TRBV25-1 and TRBJ2-3, with 7 bases aligning to TRBD1. CDR3 DNA sequence: TGTGTTATAGACAGGGATCATGTCACAGATACGCAGTATTTT. As protein: CVIDRDHVTDTQYF. The whole variable domain, remainder taken from reference TRBV25-1 and TRBJ2-3, is EADIYQTPRYLVIGTGKKITLECSQTMGHDKMYWYQQDPGMELHLIHYSYGVNSTEKGDLSSESTVSRIRTEHFPLTLESARPSHTSQYLCVIDRDHVTDTQYFGPGTRLTVL.